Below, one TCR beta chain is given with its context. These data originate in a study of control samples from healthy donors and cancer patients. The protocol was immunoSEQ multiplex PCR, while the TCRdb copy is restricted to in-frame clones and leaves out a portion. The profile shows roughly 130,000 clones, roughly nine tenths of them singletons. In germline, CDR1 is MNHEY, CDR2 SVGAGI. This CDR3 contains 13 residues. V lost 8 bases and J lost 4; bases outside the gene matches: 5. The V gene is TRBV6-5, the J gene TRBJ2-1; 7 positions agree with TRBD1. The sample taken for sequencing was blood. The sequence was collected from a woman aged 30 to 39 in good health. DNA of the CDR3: TGTGCCAGCGGGACAGATCCTTACAATGAGCAGTTCTTC. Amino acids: CASGTDPYNEQFF.